Below are 5 T cell receptor beta chains sequenced from a single sample in a study of blood T cell repertoires in COVID-19. Only in-frame clones appear in the TCRdb table, and some are missing; sequencing was by immunoSEQ multiplex PCR. Of some 290,000 clones listed, roughly 88% were seen once; the top ten hold 2.3%. The specimen sequenced was PBMCs or T cells enriched from blood (not recorded which). The receptors were sampled from a woman between 40 and 50 years old with acute COVID-19.

V is TRBV4-1 and J is TRBJ2-2, with 8 bases fitting TRBD2. The germline V gene encodes CDR1 MGHRA and CDR2 YSYEKL. J lost 5 bases, V lost 1 base, and 9 bases had no gene match. The CDR3 loop spans 17 amino acids. The CDR3 DNA sequence: TGCGCCAGCAGCCAAGGCGGGTCGGGAGGGTGGACCGGGGAGCTGTTTTTT. Translation: CASSQGGSGGWTGELFF.

This chain connects TRBV6-6 to TRBJ2-7; 11 bases line up with TRBD2. The CDR3 contains 20 residues. CDR1 and CDR2 from the germline V gene are MNHNY and SVGAGI (reference sequence). With 6 bases clipped from V and 3 bases from J, the junction kept 22 bases outside the gene matches. The CDR3 nucleotides read TGTGCCAGCAGCTACAATTCCGACAGCGTAACTAGCGGGAGTCTCTACGAGCAGTACTTC. This sequence encodes CASSYNSDSVTSGSLYEQYF.

This chain joins TRBV4-1 and TRBJ2-5, with D possibly TRBD1 on 5 matching bases. The length of the CDR3 is 14 residues. V was pared by 2 bases and J by 3 bases, with 10 bases between. Looked up from germline, CDR1 is MGHRA and CDR2 is YSYEKL. The CDR3 is CASSQPTEEETQYF. The CDR3 DNA reads as TGCGCCAGCAGCCAACCGACAGAAGAAGAGACCCAGTACTTC.

The V call is TRBV10-3, the J call TRBJ2-5, with D maybe TRBD2 (6 bases). The CDR3 consists of 15 residues. With 3 bases removed from V and 5 bases from J, the gap between germline ends came to 16 bases. Germline CDR1 is ENHRY and CDR2 is SYGVKD. Written as DNA, the CDR3 is TGTGCCATCAGTGATCACTACCCACGGGAGGAGACCCAGTACTTC. Residues: CAISDHYPREETQYF.

The V call is TRBV7-9, the J call TRBJ1-1, with D perhaps matching TRBD1 (6 bases). The V end was cut by 5 bases, the J end by 6 bases, with 16 bases between. Germline V gene sequence: CDR1 SEHNR, CDR2 FQNEAQ (reference sequence). The CDR3 spans 14 residues. The CDR3 reads CASSGRGPRSEAFF. The DNA for the CDR3 is TGTGCCAGCAGCGGCAGGGGCCCCCGCTCTGAAGCTTTCTTT.